This entry lists 19 T cell receptor beta chains sequenced from one sample in a study of cytomegalovirus exposure and HLA in healthy donors. PCR employed 60 Vbeta and 13 Jbeta primers. Method: immunoSEQ multiplex PCR; TCRdb's copy keeps in-frame clones and lacks some. Among 110,000 to 150,000 clones, about 71% were seen once, and the ten largest hold 2.1%. Sequenced: PBMCs. The receptors stem from a woman aged 55-69 years in good health and CMV-seropositive.

The gene calls are TRBV18 and TRBJ1-1; TRBD1 matches at 10 bases. V lost 1 base, J lost 4 bases, and 9 bases stayed unmatched. The CDR3 runs 17 residues. Per germline, CDR1 KGHSH and CDR2 LQKENI. CDR3 bases: TGTGCCAGCTCACCACTGGGACAGGGGATTGGTATCACTGAAGCTTTCTTT. It yields the protein CASSPLGQGIGITEAFF.

The chain combines TRBV14 with TRBJ2-7, with unresolved D. The CDR3 runs 13 residues. Germline V gives CDR1 SGHDN, CDR2 FVKESK. Trimming took 3 bases from V and 3 from J, leaving 9 bases between them. The CDR3 spells CASSHERVYEQYF. CDR3 DNA sequence: TGTGCCAGCAGCCACGAACGGGTCTACGAGCAGTACTTC.

A few counts support this clone. The rearrangement joins TRBV12-5 to TRBJ2-7, with D uncertain. Germline V gives CDR1 LGHNT, CDR2 FRNRAP. The CDR3 loop spans 15 amino acids. V shed 4 bases and J shed 2 bases, with 15 bases lying between them. Written as DNA, the CDR3 is TGTGCTAGTGGTTCCACTTTTCAAACCCCCTACGAGCAGTACTTC. Translated: CASGSTFQTPYEQYF.

The chain combines TRBV4-2 with TRBJ2-3, with TRBD2 matching over 10 bases. V lost 3 bases and J lost 4; bases outside the gene matches: 1. Germline V gene data show CDR1 as LGHNA and CDR2 as YNFKEQ. The CDR3 runs 14 residues. CDR3 nucleotides: TGTGCCAGCAGCCAGGGACTAGCGCCAGATACGCAGTATTTT. Residues: CASSQGLAPDTQYF.

On this clone: Other nucleotide sequences in the sample specify the same CDR3. This sequence joins TRBV20-1 and TRBJ2-7; tentatively, D is TRBD2 (6 bases). CDR3 size: 11 residues. CDR1 is DFQATT and CDR2 is SNEGSKA in the germline V gene (reference sequence). V lost 3 bases to trimming and J lost 4 bases, with 7 bases between them. The CDR3 loop reads CSASRGYEQYF. CDR3 nucleotides: TGCAGTGCTAGCCGGGGGTACGAGCAGTACTTC.

The genes are TRBV7-6 and TRBJ1-1, with TRBD1 matching over 11 bases. Losses at the gene ends were 1 base for V and 4 bases for J; bases not matched to a gene: 11. CDR3 length: 18 amino acids. Germline lookup yields CDR1 SGHVS and CDR2 FNYEAQ. CDR3: CASSLGGWGQGEGTEAFF. CDR3 in DNA: TGTGCCAGCAGCTTAGGTGGTTGGGGACAGGGGGAGGGCACTGAAGCTTTCTTT.

The chain recombines TRBV6-1 with TRBJ2-7; D unresolved. The CDR3 consists of 14 residues. V dropped 3 bases and J dropped 3 bases, with 12 bases sitting between them. Germline V CDR1 and CDR2: MNHNS, SASEGT. CDR3 sequence reads: CASSEIGFDYEQYF. The CDR3, as DNA: TGTGCCAGCAGTGAGATTGGCTTTGACTACGAGCAGTACTTC.

As to this clone: Other DNA variants within this sample encode the same CDR3. This sequence joins TRBV9 and TRBJ2-7; 10 positions match TRBD2. Germline V lookup: CDR1 SGDLS, CDR2 YYNGEE. The CDR3 runs 12 residues. V lost 3 bases and J lost 7; bases outside the gene matches: 1. CDR3 bases: TGTGCCAGCAGCGGGGGACTAGCGGAGCAGTACTTC. Translated, it gives CASSGGLAEQYF. Using reference TRBV9 and TRBJ2-7 for the parts outside the CDR3, the full variable domain is DSGVTQTPKHLITATGQRVTLRCSPRSGDLSVYWYQQSLDQGLQFLIQYYNGEERAKGNILERFSAQQFPDLHSELNLSSLELGDSALYFCASSGGLAEQYFGPGTRLTVT.

V is TRBV7-3 and J is TRBJ1-1; D is undetermined. The CDR3 covers 14 residues. V was shortened by 5 bases and J by 4 bases, with 14 bases between the two germline ends. The germline CDR1 and CDR2 sequences are SGHTA and FQGTGA. The CDR3 bases are TGTGCCAGCAGCATCTCTTCTACCACCACTGAAGCTTTCTTT. It is translated as CASSISSTTTEAFF.

This clone appeared a single time. This sequence joins TRBV10-1 and TRBJ2-1; 8 bases line up with TRBD1. Germline assignment: CDR1 WNHNN and CDR2 SYGVQD (reference sequence). After removal of 5 bases from V and 2 bases from J, the junction contained 2 bases not matched to a gene. CDR3 length: 14 amino acids. The CDR3 here is CASSRTGTYNEQFF. In DNA, the CDR3 is TGCGCCAGCAGTCGGACAGGGACCTACAATGAGCAGTTCTTC.

The gene calls are TRBV6-5 and TRBJ1-2; 10 bases align to TRBD1. The CDR3 covers 14 residues. Unmatched junction bases numbered 5, after V lost 4 bases and J lost 6 bases. Germline CDR1 is MNHEY and CDR2 is SVGAGI. CDR3 nucleotide sequence: TGTGCCAGCAGTTCCTCAGGACAGGGGGATGGCTACACCTTC. Amino acids: CASSSSGQGDGYTF.

This clone appeared a few times. The V gene is TRBV9, the J gene TRBJ2-1; 10 nucleotides line up with TRBD2. CDR3 length: 17 residues. The germline gives CDR1 SGDLS, CDR2 YYNGEE. The junction had 6 bases not matched to a gene; V was cut back by 1 base and J by 2 bases. Here the CDR3 DNA reads TGTGCCAGCAGCGTACTAGCGGGGGAATCTACCTACAATGAGCAGTTCTTC. Residues: CASSVLAGESTYNEQFF.

Details on this clone: Different DNA sequences within this sample yield the same CDR3. The rearrangement uses TRBV10-1 and TRBJ1-1; 10 positions match TRBD1. The CDR3 length is 14 residues. CDR1 and CDR2 (germline): WNHNN, SYGVQD (reference sequence). The V segment lost 0 bases and the J segment 10 bases; nucleotides outside the gene matches: 5. This CDR3 reads CASSESRTGGLAFF. CDR3 coding DNA: TGCGCCAGCAGTGAGTCGCGGACAGGGGGTCTAGCTTTCTTT.

The rearrangement uses TRBV30 and TRBJ1-5; D gene uncertain. The germline CDR1 and CDR2 sequences are GTSNPN and SVGIG (reference sequence). V shed 2 bases and J shed 7 bases, with 12 bases lying between them. This CDR3 comprises 13 residues. The CDR3 DNA follows: TGTGCCTGGAGTCGCGGGATGCGGCAGCCCCAGCATTTT. Protein sequence: CAWSRGMRQPQHF.

This clone was recorded a few times. The J gene is TRBJ2-2, the V gene TRBV5-4; 7 nucleotides align to TRBD1. The germline gives CDR1 SGHNT, CDR2 YYREEE (reference sequence). The J segment lost 4 bases and the V segment lost 4 bases, leaving 7 bases of the junction unmatched. CDR3 length: 15 amino acids. This CDR3 reads CASSRDRRSTGELFF. The DNA for the CDR3 is TGTGCCAGCAGCCGGGACAGAAGGTCCACCGGGGAGCTGTTTTTT.

The V call is TRBV19, the J call TRBJ1-1; D unresolved. Trimming removed 4 bases at V and 1 base at J, with 7 bases between. The CDR3 extends over 13 amino acids. Germline V gene data show CDR1 as LNHDA and CDR2 as SQIVND (reference sequence). The CDR3 spells CASSTHKNTEAFF. As DNA, the CDR3 is TGTGCCAGTAGTACACACAAGAACACTGAAGCTTTCTTT.

This sequence joins TRBV14 and TRBJ2-7; unclear D gene. CDR1 is SGHDN, CDR2 FVKESK, per germline. V was trimmed by 1 base and J by 5 bases, leaving 6 bases between them. The CDR3 sequence is 12 residues long. This CDR3 is CASSQVGHEQYF. The CDR3 DNA follows: TGTGCCAGCAGCCAAGTGGGCCACGAGCAGTACTTC.

This chain uses TRBV2 with TRBJ1-5; 10 bases fit TRBD1. V lost 6 bases and J lost 7; bases outside the gene matches: 6. This CDR3 is 14 amino acids long. Germline assignment: CDR1 SNHLY and CDR2 FYNNEI. Here the CDR3 DNA reads TGTGCCAGCAGAGCGGGACAGGGGAACCAGCCCCAGCATTTT. Translated: CASRAGQGNQPQHF.

This chain connects TRBV10-1 to TRBJ1-1, with 8 bases that match TRBD1. V shed 6 bases and J 5 bases; nucleotides not matched to a gene: 5. The CDR3 has 13 residues. Germline CDR1 is WNHNN and CDR2 is SYGVQD (reference sequence). The CDR3, as DNA: TGCGCCAGCAGCGGACAGGGAGGTACTGAAGCTTTCTTT. Translating it yields CASSGQGGTEAFF.